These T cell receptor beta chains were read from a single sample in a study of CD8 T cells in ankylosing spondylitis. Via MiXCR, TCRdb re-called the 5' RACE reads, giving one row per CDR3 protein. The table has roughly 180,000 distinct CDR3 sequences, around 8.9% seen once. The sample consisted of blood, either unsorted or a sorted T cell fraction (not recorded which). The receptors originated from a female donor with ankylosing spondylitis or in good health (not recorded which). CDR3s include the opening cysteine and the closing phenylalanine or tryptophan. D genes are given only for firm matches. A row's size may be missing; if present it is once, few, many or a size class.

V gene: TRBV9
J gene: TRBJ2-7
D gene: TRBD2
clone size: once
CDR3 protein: CASSPRWTSFNEQYF
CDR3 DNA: TGTGCCAGCAGCCCCAGATGGACTAGCTTCAACGAGCAGTACTTC

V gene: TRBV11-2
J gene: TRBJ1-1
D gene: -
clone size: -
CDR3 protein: CASSLVEGAFTEAFF
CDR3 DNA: TGTGCCAGCAGCTTAGTCGAGGGCGCATTCACTGAAGCTTTCTTT

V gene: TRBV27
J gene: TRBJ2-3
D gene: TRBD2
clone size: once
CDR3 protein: CASSVSGYSWREGMGSSTDTQYF
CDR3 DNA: TGTGCCAGCAGTGTATCCGGTTACAGTTGGCGGGAGGGAATGGGTTCTAGCACAGATACGCAGTATTTT

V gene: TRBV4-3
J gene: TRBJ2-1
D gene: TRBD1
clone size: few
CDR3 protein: CASSPQGTGPYNEQFF
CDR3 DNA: TGCGCCAGCAGCCCGCAGGGGACAGGCCCGTACAATGAGCAGTTCTTC

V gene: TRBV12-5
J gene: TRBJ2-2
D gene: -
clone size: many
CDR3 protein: CASGLVGTATGELFF
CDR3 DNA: TGTGCTAGTGGTTTGGTGGGGACTGCTACCGGGGAGCTGTTTTTT

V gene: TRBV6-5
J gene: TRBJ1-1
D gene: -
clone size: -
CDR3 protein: CASSYSGVLNTEAFF
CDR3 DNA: TGTGCCAGCAGTTACTCAGGGGTTTTGAACACTGAAGCTTTCTTT

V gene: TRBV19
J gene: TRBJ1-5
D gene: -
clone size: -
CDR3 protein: CASSIYVSNQPQHF
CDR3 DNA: TGTGCCAGTAGTATTTACGTCAGCAATCAGCCCCAGCATTTT

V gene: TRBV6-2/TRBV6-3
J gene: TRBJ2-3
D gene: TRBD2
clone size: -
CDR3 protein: CASSYLSGGLTDTQYF
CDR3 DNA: TGTGCCAGCAGTTATTTGAGCGGGGGACTCACAGATACGCAGTATTTT

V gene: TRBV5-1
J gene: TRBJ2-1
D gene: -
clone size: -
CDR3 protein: CASSPLDDEQFF
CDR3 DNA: TGCGCCAGCAGCCCTCTGGATGATGAGCAGTTCTTC

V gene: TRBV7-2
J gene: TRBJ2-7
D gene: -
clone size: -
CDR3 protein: CASSLVGNPYEQYF
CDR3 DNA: TGTGCCAGCAGCTTAGTGGGTAACCCCTACGAGCAGTACTTC

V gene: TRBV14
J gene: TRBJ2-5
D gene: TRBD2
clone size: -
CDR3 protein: CASSPMGGLAEQETQYF
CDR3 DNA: TGTGCCAGCAGCCCCATGGGTGGGCTAGCGGAACAAGAGACCCAGTACTTC

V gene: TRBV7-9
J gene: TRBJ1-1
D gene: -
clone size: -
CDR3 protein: CASSPLRGLNTEAFF
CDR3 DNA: TGTGCCAGCAGCCCTCTGCGGGGATTGAACACTGAAGCTTTCTTT

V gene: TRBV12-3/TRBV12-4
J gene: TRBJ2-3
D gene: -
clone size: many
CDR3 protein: CASKADTQYF
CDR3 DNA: TGTGCCAGCAAGGCAGATACGCAGTATTTT

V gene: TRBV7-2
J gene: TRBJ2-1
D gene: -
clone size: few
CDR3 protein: CASSRPSDYYNEQFF
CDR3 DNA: TGTGCCAGCAGCCGGCCCTCAGATTACTACAATGAGCAGTTCTTC

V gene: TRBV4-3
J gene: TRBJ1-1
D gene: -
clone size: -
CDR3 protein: CASSQGVRLNTEAFF
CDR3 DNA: TGCGCCAGCAGCCAAGGAGTCCGGCTTAACACTGAAGCTTTCTTT

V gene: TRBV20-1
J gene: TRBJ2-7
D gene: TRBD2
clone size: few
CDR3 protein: CSALCSKRECSYGQYF
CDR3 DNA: TGCAGTGCACTGTGCAGCAAGCGGGAGTGCTCCTACGGGCAGTACTTC

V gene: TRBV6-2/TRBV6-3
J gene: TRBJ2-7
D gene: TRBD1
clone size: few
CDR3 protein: CASSSWDRGPYYEQYF
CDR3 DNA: TGTGCCAGCAGTTCTTGGGACAGGGGGCCCTACTACGAGCAGTACTTC

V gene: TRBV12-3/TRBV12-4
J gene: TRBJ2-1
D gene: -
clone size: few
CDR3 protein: CATSGVINEQLF
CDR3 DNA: TGTGCCACCAGTGGGGTAATCAATGAGCAGTTATTC

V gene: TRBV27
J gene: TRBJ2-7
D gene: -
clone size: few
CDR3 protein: CASSLRSLGEQYF
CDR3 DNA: TGTGCCAGCAGTTTAAGGAGCCTCGGGGAGCAGTACTTC

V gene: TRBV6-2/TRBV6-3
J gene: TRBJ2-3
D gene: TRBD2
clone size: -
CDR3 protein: CASSFPTPTTSGSSTDTQYF
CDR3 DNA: TGTGCCAGCAGTTTTCCCACCCCTACTACTAGCGGGTCTAGCACAGATACGCAGTATTTT

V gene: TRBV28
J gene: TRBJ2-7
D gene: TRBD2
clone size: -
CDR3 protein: CASSFLAGGPYEQYF
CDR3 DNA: TGTGCCAGCAGTTTCCTAGCGGGAGGCCCCTACGAGCAGTACTTC

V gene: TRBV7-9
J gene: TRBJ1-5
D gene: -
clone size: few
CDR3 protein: CASSLGSGNQPQHF
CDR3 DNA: TGTGCCAGCAGCTTAGGTTCAGGCAATCAGCCCCAGCATTTT

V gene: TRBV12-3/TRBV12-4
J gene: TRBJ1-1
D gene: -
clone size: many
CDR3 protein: CASSPRGGSLGTEAFF
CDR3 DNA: TGTGCCAGCAGTCCACGGGGGGGGTCCCTCGGCACTGAAGCTTTCTTT

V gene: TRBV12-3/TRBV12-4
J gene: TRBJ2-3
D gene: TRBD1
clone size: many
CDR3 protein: CASRAGQGYTDTQYF
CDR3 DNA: TGTGCCAGCAGGGCGGGACAGGGGTACACAGATACGCAGTATTTT

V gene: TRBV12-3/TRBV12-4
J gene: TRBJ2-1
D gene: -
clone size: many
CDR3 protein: CASSLQYAVSSYNEQFF
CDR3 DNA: TGTGCCAGCAGCCTACAATACGCTGTCTCCTCCTACAATGAGCAGTTCTTC

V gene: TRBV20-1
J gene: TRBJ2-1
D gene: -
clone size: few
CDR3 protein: CSAREFEWGELFNEQFF
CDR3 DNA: TGCAGTGCTAGAGAGTTTGAATGGGGGGAGCTTTTCAATGAGCAGTTCTTC

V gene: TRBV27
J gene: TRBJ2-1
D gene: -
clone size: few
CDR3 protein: CASSSGTPYNEQFF
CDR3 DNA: TGTGCCAGCAGTTCAGGGACCCCTTACAATGAGCAGTTCTTC

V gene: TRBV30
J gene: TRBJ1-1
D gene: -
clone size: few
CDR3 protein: CAWSEGPPGTEAFF
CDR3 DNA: TGTGCCTGGAGTGAGGGACCGCCGGGCACTGAAGCTTTCTTT

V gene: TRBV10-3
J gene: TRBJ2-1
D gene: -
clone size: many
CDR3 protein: CAIRLEAPGNEQFF
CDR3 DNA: TGTGCCATCCGACTGGAAGCCCCTGGCAATGAGCAGTTCTTC

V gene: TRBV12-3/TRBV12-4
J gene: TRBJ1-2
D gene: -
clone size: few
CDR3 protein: CASSPGQSYTF
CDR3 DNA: TGTGCCAGCAGTCCCGGACAGAGCTACACCTTC

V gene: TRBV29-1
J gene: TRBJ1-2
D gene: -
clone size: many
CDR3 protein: CSVEDDRVGYTF
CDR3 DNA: TGCAGCGTTGAAGATGATCGAGTCGGCTACACCTTC

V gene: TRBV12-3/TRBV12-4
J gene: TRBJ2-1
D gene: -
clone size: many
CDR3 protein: CASSPGDVSYNEQFF
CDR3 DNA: TGTGCCAGCAGTCCAGGGGACGTCTCCTACAATGAGCAGTTCTTC

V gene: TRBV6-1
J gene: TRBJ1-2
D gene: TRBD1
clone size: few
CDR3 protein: CASSPQGGTYGYTF
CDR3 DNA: TGTGCCAGCAGTCCGCAGGGGGGTACCTATGGCTACACCTTC

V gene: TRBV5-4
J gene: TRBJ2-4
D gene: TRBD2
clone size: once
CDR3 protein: CASSYSLAGGPFPKNIQYF
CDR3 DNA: TGTGCCAGCAGCTACTCACTAGCGGGAGGGCCTTTCCCCAAAAACATTCAGTACTTC

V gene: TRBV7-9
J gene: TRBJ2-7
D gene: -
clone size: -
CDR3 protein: CASSSILGQSGSYEQYF
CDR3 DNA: TGTGCCAGCAGCTCTATTCTAGGACAGTCTGGCTCCTACGAGCAGTACTTC

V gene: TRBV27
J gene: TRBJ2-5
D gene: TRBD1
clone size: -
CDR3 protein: CASSPRDRVYATVDHETQYF
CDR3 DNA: TGTGCCAGCAGTCCCCGAGACAGGGTTTATGCAACGGTAGATCACGAGACCCAGTACTTC

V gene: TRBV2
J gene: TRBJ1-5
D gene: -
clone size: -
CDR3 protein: CASSVRQDFKNQPQHF
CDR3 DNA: TGTGCCAGCAGTGTGAGACAGGACTTTAAAAATCAGCCCCAGCATTTT

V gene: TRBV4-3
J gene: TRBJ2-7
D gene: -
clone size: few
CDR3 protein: CASSQGFSSSYEQYF
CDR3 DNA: TGCGCCAGCAGCCAAGGATTTTCGAGCTCCTACGAGCAGTACTTC

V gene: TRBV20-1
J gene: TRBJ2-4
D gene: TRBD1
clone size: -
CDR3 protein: CSAPDRAGLTAKNIQYF
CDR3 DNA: TGCAGTGCCCCGGACAGGGCTGGCCTAACGGCCAAAAACATTCAGTACTTC

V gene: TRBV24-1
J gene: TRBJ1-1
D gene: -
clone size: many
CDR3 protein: CATSDKTAVNTEAFF
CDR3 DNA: TGTGCCACCAGTGACAAGACAGCTGTGAACACTGAAGCTTTCTTT

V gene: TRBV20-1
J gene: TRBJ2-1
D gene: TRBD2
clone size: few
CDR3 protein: CSARWREGRVYEQFF
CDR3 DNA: TGCAGTGCTAGATGGCGGGAGGGCCGGGTCTATGAGCAGTTCTTC

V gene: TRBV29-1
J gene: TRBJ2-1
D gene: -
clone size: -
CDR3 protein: CSKRTSHNEQFF
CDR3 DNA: TGCAGCAAAAGGACATCTCACAATGAGCAGTTCTTC

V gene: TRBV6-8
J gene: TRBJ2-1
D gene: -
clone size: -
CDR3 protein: CASGPRDPGDEQFF
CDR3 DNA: TGTGCCAGCGGCCCCCGGGACCCTGGAGATGAGCAGTTCTTC

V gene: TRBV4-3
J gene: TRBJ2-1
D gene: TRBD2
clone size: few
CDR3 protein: CASSQDAGGTNEQFF
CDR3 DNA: TGCGCCAGCAGCCAAGATGCGGGGGGGACCAATGAGCAGTTCTTC

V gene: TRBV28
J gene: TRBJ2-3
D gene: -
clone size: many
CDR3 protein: CASSNSNDADTQYF
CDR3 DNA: TGTGCCAGCAGTAACTCAAACGATGCAGATACGCAGTATTTT

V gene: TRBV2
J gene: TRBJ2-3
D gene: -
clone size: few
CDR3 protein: CASRVDGGPGNTQYF
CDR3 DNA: TGTGCCAGCAGGGTCGATGGAGGCCCAGGAAATACGCAGTATTTT

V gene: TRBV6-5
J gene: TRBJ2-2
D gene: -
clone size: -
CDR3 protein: CASSYSGGLGTGELFF
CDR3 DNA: TGTGCCAGCAGTTACTCTGGGGGGTTGGGCACCGGGGAGCTGTTTTTT

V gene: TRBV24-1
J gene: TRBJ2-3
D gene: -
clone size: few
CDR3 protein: CATHFKPDTQYF
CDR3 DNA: TGTGCCACCCATTTTAAACCAGATACGCAGTATTTT

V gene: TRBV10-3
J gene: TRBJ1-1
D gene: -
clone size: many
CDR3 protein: CAIRGNWSGMNTEAFF
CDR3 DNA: TGTGCCATCAGAGGGAATTGGAGCGGGATGAACACTGAAGCTTTCTTT

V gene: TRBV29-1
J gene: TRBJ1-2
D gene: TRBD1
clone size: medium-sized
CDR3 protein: CSIGQGQSSYGYTF
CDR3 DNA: TGCAGCATTGGACAGGGTCAGTCCTCCTATGGCTACACCTTC

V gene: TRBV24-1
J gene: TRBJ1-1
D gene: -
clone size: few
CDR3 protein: CATSRGNTEAFF
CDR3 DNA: TGTGCCACCAGTCGGGGGAACACTGAAGCTTTCTTT

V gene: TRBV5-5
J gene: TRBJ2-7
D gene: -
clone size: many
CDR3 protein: CASSPVGVTYEQYF
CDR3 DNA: TGTGCCAGCAGCCCGGTTGGAGTCACCTACGAGCAGTACTTC

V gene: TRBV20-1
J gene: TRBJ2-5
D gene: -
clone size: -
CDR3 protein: CSARDHRDSEETQYF
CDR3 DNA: TGCAGTGCTAGGGACCACCGGGACTCGGAAGAGACCCAGTACTTC